This T cell receptor beta chain was obtained from a study of human T cells and chemical hapten exposure. Study overall: Per-sample variation in TCR yield stemmed mainly from small pooled library volume differences.

This clonotype was observed a handful of times. The germline gives CDR1 MNHEY, CDR2 SMNVEV (reference sequence). V was clipped by 1 base and J by 4 bases, with 7 bases between them. The CDR3 contains 13 residues. TCRdb recomputed calls from the RACE reads with MiXCR, one row per CDR3 protein. Among under 200,000 distinct CDR3 sequences listed, about a quarter were seen once. The sample's time point: patch test 3, about 24 weeks after DPC sensitization. Specified treatment: therapeutic diphenylcyclopropenone sensitization with weekly scalp DPC. Alopecia patients, 18 to 70 years old and DPC-suitable, served as donors.

V and J are TRBV27 and TRBJ1-1, with D tentatively TRBD1 (5 bases). This sequence originates from a woman aged 18-29 years with alopecia areata. Some clones in this sample may be carry-over from other donors' samples. The specimen was whole blood, collected in connection with sensitization to the hapten diphenylcyclopropenone (DPC). The CDR3 region is CASSLFRATEAFF. CDR3 bases: TGTGCCAGCAGTTTATTCAGGGCCACTGAAGCTTTCTTT.